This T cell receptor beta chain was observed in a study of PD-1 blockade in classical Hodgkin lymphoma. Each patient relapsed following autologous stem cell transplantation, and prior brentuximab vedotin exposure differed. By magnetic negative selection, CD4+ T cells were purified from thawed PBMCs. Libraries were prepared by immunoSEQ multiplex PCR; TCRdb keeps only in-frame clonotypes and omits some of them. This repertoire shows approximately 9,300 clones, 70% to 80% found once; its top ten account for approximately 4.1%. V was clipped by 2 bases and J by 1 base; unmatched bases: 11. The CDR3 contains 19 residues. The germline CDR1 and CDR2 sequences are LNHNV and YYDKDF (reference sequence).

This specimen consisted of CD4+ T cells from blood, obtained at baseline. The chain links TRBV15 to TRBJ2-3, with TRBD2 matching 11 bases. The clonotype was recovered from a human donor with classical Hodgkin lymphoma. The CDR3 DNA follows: TGTGCCACCAGCAGACTCCCCCTTAGCGGGAGGGCCGGCACAGATACGCAGTATTTT. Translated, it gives CATSRLPLSGRAGTDTQYF.